A selection of T cell receptor beta chains follows, all from one sample in a study of blood T cell repertoires in COVID-19. The repertoire was sequenced with immunoSEQ multiplex PCR; TCRdb's copy has only in-frame clones and lacks some. This sample has about 280,000 clones; about 90% occur once, and the top ten carry approximately 2%. The sequenced material came from peripheral blood. The receptors here all came from a woman aged 25-40 years who had recovered from COVID-19. The CDR3 runs from the conserved cysteine through the conserved F or W. A D gene is named only where the DNA matches it firmly. A clone size is listed for some rows: how often the clone was seen (once, few, many), or a class if it is expanded.

J: TRBJ2-1
size: .
D: .
V: TRBV3-1/TRBV3-2
length: 15
DNA: TGTGCCAGCAGCCAAGATCGTTTAGCCTACAATGAGCAGTTCTTC
CDR3: CASSQDRLAYNEQFF

J: TRBJ1-4
size: .
D: TRBD1
V: TRBV5-8
length: 17
DNA: TGTGCCAGCACTATCACCCGCTGGGGACAGCTTAATGAAAAACTGTTTTTT
CDR3: CASTITRWGQLNEKLFF

J: TRBJ1-2
size: .
D: .
V: TRBV27
length: 12
DNA: TGTGCCAGCAGGGACTGGGCGGGTGGCTACACCTTC
CDR3: CASRDWAGGYTF

J: TRBJ2-7
size: .
D: .
V: TRBV27
length: 14
DNA: TGTGCCAGCAGTTTAACCTCCCCGGCCTACGAGCAGTACTTC
CDR3: CASSLTSPAYEQYF

J: TRBJ1-6
size: .
D: .
V: TRBV30
length: 16
DNA: TGTGCCTGGAGGGAATCTGGGGCCGAGTATAATTCACCCCTCCACTTT
CDR3: CAWRESGAEYNSPLHF

J: TRBJ2-1
size: .
D: TRBD1
V: TRBV7-9
length: 16
DNA: TGTGCCAGCAGCACAGTCAGGGACAGGACATACAATGAGCAGTTCTTC
CDR3: CASSTVRDRTYNEQFF

J: TRBJ2-4
size: .
D: TRBD2
V: TRBV28
length: 14
DNA: TGTGCCAGCAGCTCCCCTGGGGGGGGGAACATTCAGTACTTC
CDR3: CASSSPGGGNIQYF

J: TRBJ1-4
size: .
D: .
V: TRBV10-3
length: 15
DNA: TGTGCCATCAGTGAGTCGAGACAGGATAATGAAAAACTGTTTTTT
CDR3: CAISESRQDNEKLFF

J: TRBJ2-7
size: .
D: .
V: TRBV7-9
length: 15
DNA: TGTGCCAGCAGCCCTGGAGGGATTGTGACCTACGAGCAGTACTTC
CDR3: CASSPGGIVTYEQYF

J: TRBJ2-5
size: .
D: .
V: TRBV3-1/TRBV3-2
length: 16
DNA: TGTGCCAGCAGCGTCCGAGGTACGGCGGGTCGGGAGACCCAGTACTTC
CDR3: CASSVRGTAGRETQYF

J: TRBJ2-1
size: few
D: TRBD2
V: TRBV10-3
length: 16
DNA: TGTGCCATCAGTATTCAGGGACTAGCGGGAGAAGGAGAGCAGTTCTTC
CDR3: CAISIQGLAGEGEQFF

J: TRBJ2-7
size: .
D: TRBD1
V: TRBV18
length: 15
DNA: TGTGCCAGCTCACCTACCGGGACAGGGGCCTACGAGCAGTACTTC
CDR3: CASSPTGTGAYEQYF

J: TRBJ2-7
size: .
D: TRBD1
V: TRBV18
length: 13
DNA: TGTGCCAGCTCACTACAGGGGGCGCGGGAGCAGTACTTC
CDR3: CASSLQGAREQYF